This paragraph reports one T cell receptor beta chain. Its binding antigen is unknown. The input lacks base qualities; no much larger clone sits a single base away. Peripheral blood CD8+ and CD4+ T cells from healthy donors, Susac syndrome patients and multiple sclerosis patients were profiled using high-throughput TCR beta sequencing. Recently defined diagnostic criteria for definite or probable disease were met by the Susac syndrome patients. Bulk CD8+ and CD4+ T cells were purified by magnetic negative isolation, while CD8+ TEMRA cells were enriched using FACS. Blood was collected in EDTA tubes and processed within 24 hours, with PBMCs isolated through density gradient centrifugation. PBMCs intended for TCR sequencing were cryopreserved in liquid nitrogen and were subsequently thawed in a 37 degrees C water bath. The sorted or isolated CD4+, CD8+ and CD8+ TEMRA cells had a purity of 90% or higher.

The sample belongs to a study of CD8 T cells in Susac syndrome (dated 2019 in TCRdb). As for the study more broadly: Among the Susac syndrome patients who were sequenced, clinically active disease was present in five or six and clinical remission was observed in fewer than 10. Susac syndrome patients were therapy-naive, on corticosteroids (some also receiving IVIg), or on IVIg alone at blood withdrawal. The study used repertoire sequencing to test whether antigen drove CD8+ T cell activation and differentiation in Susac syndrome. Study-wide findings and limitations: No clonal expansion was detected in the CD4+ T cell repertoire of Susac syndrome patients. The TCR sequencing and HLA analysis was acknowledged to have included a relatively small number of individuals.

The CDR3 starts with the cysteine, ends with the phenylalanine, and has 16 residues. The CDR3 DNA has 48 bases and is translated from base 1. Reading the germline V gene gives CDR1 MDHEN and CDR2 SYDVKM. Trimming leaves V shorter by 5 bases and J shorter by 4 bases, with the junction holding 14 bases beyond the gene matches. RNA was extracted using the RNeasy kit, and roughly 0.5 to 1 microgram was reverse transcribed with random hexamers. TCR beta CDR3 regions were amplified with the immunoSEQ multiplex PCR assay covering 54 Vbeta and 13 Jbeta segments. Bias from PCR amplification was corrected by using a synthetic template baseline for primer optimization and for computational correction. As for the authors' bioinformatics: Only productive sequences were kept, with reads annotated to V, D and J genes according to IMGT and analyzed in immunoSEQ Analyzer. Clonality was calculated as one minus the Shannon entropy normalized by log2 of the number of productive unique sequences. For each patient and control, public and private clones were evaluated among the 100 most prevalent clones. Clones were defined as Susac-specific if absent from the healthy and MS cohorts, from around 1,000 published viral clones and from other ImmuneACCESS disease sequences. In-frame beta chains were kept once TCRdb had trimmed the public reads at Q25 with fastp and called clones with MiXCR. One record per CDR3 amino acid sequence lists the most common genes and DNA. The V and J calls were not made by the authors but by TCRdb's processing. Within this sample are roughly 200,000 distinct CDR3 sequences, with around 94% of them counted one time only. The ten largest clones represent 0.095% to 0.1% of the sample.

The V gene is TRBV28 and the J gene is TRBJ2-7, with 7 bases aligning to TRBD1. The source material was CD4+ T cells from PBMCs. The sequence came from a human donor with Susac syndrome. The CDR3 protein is CASSIQGVSLAYEQYF. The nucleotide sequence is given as TGTGCCAGCAGTATCCAGGGGGTTAGTTTAGCGTACGAGCAGTACTTC.